Presented here are 18 T cell receptor beta chains from one specimen sequenced in a study of T cell responses to AZD1222 COVID-19 vaccine. Profiled with immunoSEQ multiplex PCR; TCRdb holds only in-frame clones, not every one. The sample carries fewer than 150,000 clones, 88% recorded once. The input for sequencing was peripheral blood, taken 28 days after the second AZD1222 dose. These receptors all stem from an adult who received the AZD1222 COVID-19 vaccine.

V gene TRBV9 combines with J gene TRBJ2-1; D may be TRBD1 (6 bases). Trimming took 2 bases from V and 2 from J, leaving 11 bases between them. Germline CDR1 reads SGDLS; CDR2 reads YYNGEE. The CDR3 is made up of 15 amino acids. The CDR3 sequence: CASSVRDTPYNEQFF. The CDR3 region has the DNA TGTGCCAGCAGCGTCAGGGACACCCCCTACAATGAGCAGTTCTTC.

CDR3 nucleotides: TGTGCCAGCAGTTACGAGGCCGGAACAGTACGAGATACGCAGTATTTT. Protein sequence: CASSYEAGTVRDTQYF. The V call is TRBV6-5, the J call TRBJ2-3; the D is unclear. Germline CDR1 is MNHEY and CDR2 is SVGAGI. The CDR3 is made up of 16 amino acids. V gave up 2 bases and J gave up 5 bases, with 17 bases separating them.

This clone was seen just once. The rearrangement links TRBV19 to TRBJ1-1; D is perhaps TRBD1 (6 bases). CDR3 length: 13 amino acids. V was trimmed by 5 bases and J by 7 bases, leaving 14 bases between them. Germline V gene lookup returns CDR1 LNHDA and CDR2 SQIVND (reference sequence). The CDR3 bases are TGTGCCAGTAGTTCACAGGGTACTGGTGAAGCTTTCTTT. Its translation: CASSSQGTGEAFF.

V gene TRBV2 combines with J gene TRBJ1-2; maybe TRBD1 (6 bases). The V and J ends lost 2 bases and 4 bases respectively, with 11 bases between them. Germline V gene lookup returns CDR1 SNHLY and CDR2 FYNNEI. This CDR3 region has 14 residues. The CDR3 is CASSEQGHFYGYTF. The CDR3 nucleotides read TGTGCCAGCAGTGAACAGGGACATTTCTATGGCTACACCTTC.

The rearrangement uses TRBV2 and TRBJ1-6, with a tentative D call TRBD1 (5 bases). Germline lookup yields CDR1 SNHLY and CDR2 FYNNEI. The V gene lost 7 bases and the J gene lost 8 bases, with 18 bases spanning the gap. The CDR3 runs 15 residues. The CDR3 DNA reads as TGTGCCAGCACGACGGGACGGGCTCGTTATTCACCCCTCCACTTT. The encoded protein is CASTTGRARYSPLHF.

The chain combines TRBV7-2 with TRBJ2-4; D may correspond to TRBD1 or TRBD2 (5 bases each). CDR3 length: 14 residues. Deletions cut 0 bases from V and 6 bases from J, with 9 bases between. Germline V gene sequence: CDR1 SGHTA, CDR2 FQGNSA. The CDR3 nucleotides read TGTGCCAGCAGCTTAGCGGGACCGTTAAACATTCAGTACTTC. It yields the protein CASSLAGPLNIQYF.

This clone was recorded only once. The chain combines TRBV4-2 with TRBJ2-5, with D perhaps assigned TRBD1 or TRBD2 (6 bases each). CDR1 and CDR2 (germline): LGHNA, YNFKEQ. The CDR3 is 16 amino acids. V lost 0 bases and J 5 bases, leaving 16 bases between the germline ends. The chain's CDR3 is CASSQDGDGGAETQYF. For the CDR3, the DNA is TGTGCCAGCAGCCAAGATGGGGACGGGGGCGCGGAGACCCAGTACTTC.

The chain carries TRBV21-1 and TRBJ2-1. TRBV21-1 is a pseudogene segment. CDR3 length: 15 residues. CDR3 coding DNA: TGTGCCAGCAGCAAAGCGCGTTGGGGGTTCGATGAGCAGTTCTTC. Its translation is CASSKARWGFDEQFF.

As regards this clone: The sample holds other DNA sequences that translate to the same CDR3. The genes are TRBV29-1 and TRBJ1-4; tentatively, D is TRBD1 (5 bases). This CDR3 has 12 residues. V dropped 7 bases and J dropped 3 bases, with 9 bases sitting between them. Germline CDR1 and CDR2: SQVTM and ANQGSEA. CDR3 residues: CSAGRPNEKLFF. In DNA form, the CDR3 reads TGCAGCGCAGGGCGTCCTAATGAAAAACTGTTTTTT.

The chain links TRBV2 to TRBJ1-1; no reliable D call. Germline V gene sequence: CDR1 SNHLY, CDR2 FYNNEI. V was pared by 4 bases and J by 1 base, with 10 bases between. The CDR3 loop spans 14 amino acids. The CDR3 nucleotides are TGTGCCAGCAGTGGGGCACTCGGGAACACTGAAGCTTTCTTT. Residues: CASSGALGNTEAFF.

This sequence joins TRBV11-2 and TRBJ1-6, with D possibly TRBD1 on 6 matching bases. The V gene lost 4 bases and the J gene lost 6 bases, with 10 bases spanning the gap. The CDR3 has 14 amino acids. The germline V gene encodes CDR1 SGHAT and CDR2 FQNNGV. The CDR3 spells CASSSGHPNSPLHF. Written as DNA, the CDR3 is TGTGCCAGCAGCTCGGGACACCCTAATTCACCCCTCCACTTT.

The chain employs TRBV7-9 and TRBJ1-1, with 9 bases matching TRBD1. J lost 1 base, V lost 4 bases, and 4 bases had no gene match. The germline V gene encodes CDR1 SEHNR and CDR2 FQNEAQ (reference sequence). This CDR3 comprises 15 residues. In nucleotides, the CDR3 is TGTGCCAGCAGCTGGCCGGGACAGGGGAACACTGAAGCTTTCTTT. Translated, it gives CASSWPGQGNTEAFF.

The CDR3 DNA is TGTGCCAGCAGCCAAACCCAGGGGGAGACCCAGTACTTC. Amino acid sequence: CASSQTQGETQYF. The chain uses TRBV5-4 and TRBJ2-5; weak D call: TRBD1 (6 bases). Per germline, CDR1 SGHNT and CDR2 YYREEE (reference sequence). V lost 4 bases and J lost 5, with 12 bases in between. This CDR3 comprises 13 residues.

The chain recombines TRBV28 with TRBJ2-2; 12 nucleotides match TRBD2. Looked up from germline, CDR1 is MDHEN and CDR2 is SYDVKM. V lost 7 bases, J lost 6 bases, and 6 bases stayed unmatched. CDR3 length: 15 residues. The CDR3 DNA sequence: TGTGCCAGCATCAAGCTAGCGGGAGGGGCCGGGGAGCTGTTTTTT. This gives the protein CASIKLAGGAGELFF.

The gene calls are TRBV7-9 and TRBJ1-1; D is undetermined. CDR3 length: 17 amino acids. Looked up from germline, CDR1 is SEHNR and CDR2 is FQNEAQ (reference sequence). V lost 2 bases and J lost 0, with 16 bases in between. This CDR3 is CASSLFDGYPMNTEAFF. CDR3 in DNA: TGTGCCAGCAGCTTATTTGATGGGTACCCGATGAACACTGAAGCTTTCTTT.

The rearrangement uses TRBV2 and TRBJ1-1; the D gene is possibly TRBD1 (5 bases). From germline, CDR1 is SNHLY and CDR2 FYNNEI. V was pared by 6 bases and J by 8 bases, with 10 bases between. The CDR3 contains 11 residues. DNA of the CDR3: TGTGCCAGCAGCATGGCAGGGGAAGCTTTCTTT. Its translation is CASSMAGEAFF.

The chain recombines TRBV5-1 with TRBJ1-2; 7 positions agree with TRBD1. The CDR3 spans 13 residues. V lost 3 bases and J lost 6; bases outside the gene matches: 5. CDR1 is SGHRS and CDR2 is YFSETQ in the germline V gene. The DNA of the CDR3 is TGCGCCAGCAGCTCTGGGACAGTCGATGGCTACACCTTC. Translated: CASSSGTVDGYTF.

V usage is TRBV23-1 and J usage is TRBJ1-4; the match to TRBD1 covers 7 bases. TRBV23-1 has ORF status, its function being uncertain. Losses at the gene ends were 1 base for V and 7 bases for J; bases not matched to a gene: 6. This CDR3 is 15 amino acids long. The CDR3 reads CASSQCRQGPEKLFF. CDR3 coding DNA: TGCGCCAGCAGTCAATGCCGACAGGGACCTGAAAAACTGTTTTTT.